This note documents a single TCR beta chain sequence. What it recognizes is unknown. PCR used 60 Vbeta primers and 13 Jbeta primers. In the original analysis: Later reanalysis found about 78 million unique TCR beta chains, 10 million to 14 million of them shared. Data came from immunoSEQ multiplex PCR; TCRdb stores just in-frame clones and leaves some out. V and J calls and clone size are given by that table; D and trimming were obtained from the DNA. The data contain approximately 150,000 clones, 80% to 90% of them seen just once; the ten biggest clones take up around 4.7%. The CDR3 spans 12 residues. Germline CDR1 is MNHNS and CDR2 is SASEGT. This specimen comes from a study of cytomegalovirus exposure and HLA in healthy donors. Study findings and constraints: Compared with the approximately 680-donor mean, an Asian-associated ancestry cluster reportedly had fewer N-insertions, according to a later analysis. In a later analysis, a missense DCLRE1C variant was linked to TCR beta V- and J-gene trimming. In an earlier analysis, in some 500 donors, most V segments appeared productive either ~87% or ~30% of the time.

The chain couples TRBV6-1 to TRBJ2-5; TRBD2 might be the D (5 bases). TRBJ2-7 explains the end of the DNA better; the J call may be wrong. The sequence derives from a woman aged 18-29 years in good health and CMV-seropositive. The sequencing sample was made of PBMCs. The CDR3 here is CASRTPEDEQYF. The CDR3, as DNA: TGTGCCAGCAGGACCCCGGAGGACGAGCAGTACTTC.